These 20 T cell receptor beta chains share one sample of origin, sequenced in a study of T-cell reconstitution after alpha-beta-depleted transplantation in children. Using unique molecular identifiers, the investigators prepared the TCRbeta library. TCRdb redid the calling of the PCR reads with MiXCR, one entry per CDR3 protein. The data hold about 870,000 distinct CDR3 sequences, with less than 20% observed a single time. The sequenced sample was PBMCs, mostly from graft donor cells, obtained 360 days after TCRalphabeta/CD19-depleted stem cell transplant. These TCRs come from a male patient younger than 18 who had a stem cell transplant for acute lymphoblastic leukemia, so the T cells may come from the graft donor.

This chain connects TRBV6-5 to TRBJ2-7; the match to TRBD1 covers 7 bases. The CDR3 has 17 amino acids. The V gene end was trimmed by 0 bases and the J gene end by 2 bases; junction bases not matched to a gene: 10. CDR1 is MNHEY and CDR2 is SVGAGI in the germline V gene. Here the CDR3 DNA reads TGTGCCAGCAGTTACTCAGGGTTGGGACAGAGAGCCTACGAGCAGTACTTC. Its translation: CASSYSGLGQRAYEQYF.

This clonotype has a handful of counts. The chain carries TRBV27 and TRBJ2-7; no firm D call. The CDR3 has 15 amino acids. V shed 2 bases and J shed 2 bases, with 13 bases lying between them. The germline V gene encodes CDR1 MNHEY and CDR2 SMNVEV (reference sequence). The CDR3 protein is CASSLMATSAYEQYF. The CDR3 DNA follows: TGTGCCAGCAGTTTAATGGCCACGAGCGCCTACGAGCAGTACTTC.

This clonotype was detected ten times or more. J is TRBJ1-1 and V is TRBV7-9; a weak D match, TRBD1 (5 bases). V was pared by 5 bases and J by 0 bases, with 13 bases between. The germline V gene has CDR1 SEHNR and CDR2 FQNEAQ (reference sequence). The CDR3 is 15 amino acids. CDR3: CASSPRGVMNTEAFF. The CDR3 DNA sequence: TGTGCCAGCAGCCCGCGGGGGGTCATGAACACTGAAGCTTTCTTT.

This clonotype was found a few times. The chain couples TRBV6-5 to TRBJ1-4, with D unresolved. Germline lookup yields CDR1 MNHEY and CDR2 SVGAGI. The germline V and J ends were trimmed by 2 bases and 7 bases, with 14 bases remaining between them. The CDR3 sequence is 15 residues long. CDR3 residues: CASSYQPVLSEKLFF. The DNA for the CDR3 is TGTGCCAGCAGTTACCAACCGGTCCTCTCTGAAAAACTGTTTTTT.

Only a few counts were recorded for this clonotype. The V and J genes are TRBV20-1 and TRBJ1-4; D ambiguous. The CDR3 covers 15 residues. Germline V gene lookup returns CDR1 DFQATT and CDR2 SNEGSKA (reference sequence). V lost 5 bases and J lost 0, with 13 bases in between. CDR3 nucleotide sequence: TGCAGTGCTGCCCCTCGGAGTACAACTAATGAAAAACTGTTTTTT. Amino acids: CSAAPRSTTNEKLFF.

The V and J genes are TRBV4-1 and TRBJ1-5; possible D gene TRBD1, 5 bases. The germline V and J ends were trimmed by 0 bases and 5 bases, with 23 bases remaining between them. From germline, CDR1 is MGHRA and CDR2 YSYEKL. The length of the CDR3 is 19 residues. Here the CDR3 reads CASSQDPAGREFVDQPQHF. Written as DNA, the CDR3 is TGCGCCAGCAGCCAAGATCCCGCGGGCAGGGAGTTTGTGGATCAGCCCCAGCATTTT.

For the CDR3, the DNA is TGTGCCAGCAGCCAAGATCCAGCGGGAGGTAATGAGCAGTTCTTC. Its translation: CASSQDPAGGNEQFF. The chain carries TRBV4-2 and TRBJ2-1, with 9 bases aligning to TRBD2. V lost 0 bases, J lost 7 bases, and 4 bases stayed unmatched. This CDR3 has 15 amino acids. Germline CDR1 and CDR2: LGHNA and YNFKEQ.

This clonotype was observed a handful of times. The J gene is TRBJ2-1, the V gene TRBV29-1; TRBD2 aligns across 8 bases. The CDR3 consists of 12 residues. V gave up 1 base and J gave up 13 bases; unmatched junction bases: 6. CDR1 SQVTM and CDR2 ANQGSEA come from the germline V gene. CDR3 loop: CSVEGTSPIQFF. The CDR3 DNA sequence: TGCAGCGTTGAAGGGACTAGCCCCATTCAGTTCTTC.

For the CDR3, the DNA is TGTGCCAGCAGAGCTCTAGCGGGAGCCTCCTACAATGAGCAGTTCTTC. Encoded protein: CASRALAGASYNEQFF. V is TRBV6-5 and J is TRBJ2-1; 10 bases fit TRBD2. Germline CDR1 reads MNHEY; CDR2 reads SVGAGI. V gave up 6 bases and J gave up 0 bases; unmatched junction bases: 5. This CDR3 is 16 amino acids long.

The V and J genes are TRBV29-1 and TRBJ2-1, with 13 positions matching TRBD2. The V gene end was trimmed by 6 bases and the J gene end by 15 bases; junction bases not matched to a gene: 11. CDR1 SQVTM and CDR2 ANQGSEA come from the germline V gene. The CDR3 covers 13 residues. The CDR3 region is CSVLTSGRPPVFF. CDR3 DNA: TGCAGCGTCTTGACTAGCGGGAGGCCCCCCGTGTTCTTC.

This clonotype was seen a few times. The chain joins TRBV29-1 to TRBJ2-1, with TRBD2 matching 11 bases. Germline V lookup: CDR1 SQVTM, CDR2 ANQGSEA. This CDR3 is built from 14 residues. V was clipped by 3 bases and J by 8 bases; unmatched bases: 6. The CDR3 DNA follows: TGCAGCGTTGACTCCGGGACTAGCGGCGATGAGCAGTTCTTC. Residues: CSVDSGTSGDEQFF.

This clonotype came up a few times. This chain joins TRBV3-1 and TRBJ2-7; 11 bases fit TRBD2. The CDR3 spans 15 residues. CDR1 is LGHDT and CDR2 is YNNKEL in the germline V gene (reference sequence). V lost 1 base to trimming and J lost 8 bases; unmatched junction nucleotides: 7. CDR3: CASSQVTSGAVKQYF. The CDR3 DNA is TGTGCCAGCAGCCAAGTGACTAGCGGGGCTGTAAAGCAGTACTTC.

The V call is TRBV20-1, the J call TRBJ2-7, with 8 bases fitting TRBD2. J lost 0 bases, V lost 2 bases, and 6 bases had no gene match. Per germline, CDR1 DFQATT and CDR2 SNEGSKA (reference sequence). The CDR3 spans 15 residues. This CDR3 reads CSARPTSGSSYEQYF. The DNA of the CDR3 is TGCAGTGCTAGACCAACTAGCGGAAGCTCCTACGAGCAGTACTTC.

This clonotype came up a few times. The chain uses TRBV27 and TRBJ2-5; possibly TRBD1 or TRBD2 for D (5 bases each). The V end was cut by 4 bases, the J end by 4 bases, with 16 bases between. This CDR3 has 15 residues. Germline CDR1 reads MNHEY; CDR2 reads SMNVEV (reference sequence). CDR3 region: CASSSPGVGTETQYF. CDR3 sequence (DNA): TGTGCCAGCAGTTCGCCCGGGGTGGGGACAGAGACCCAGTACTTC.

The CDR3 loop is CASSLTAGGLNEQFF. The CDR3 region has the DNA TGTGCCAGCAGCTTGACAGCGGGAGGTCTCAATGAGCAGTTCTTC. The chain uses TRBV5-6 and TRBJ2-1; 9 bases agree with TRBD2. Unmatched junction bases numbered 5, after V lost 1 base and J lost 6 bases. This CDR3 has 15 amino acids. In germline, CDR1 is SGHDT, CDR2 YYEEEE. The variable domain in full, with the rest retrieved from reference TRBV5-6 and TRBJ2-1, is DAGVTQSPTHLIKTRGQQVTLRCSPKSGHDTVSWYQQALGQGPQFIFQYYEEEERQRGNFPDRFSGHQFPNYSSELNVNALLLGDSALYLCASSLTAGGLNEQFFGPGTRLTVL.

The gene calls are TRBV18 and TRBJ1-6; D gene unclear. Germline CDR1 reads KGHSH; CDR2 reads LQKENI. The CDR3 has 14 amino acids. Between the trimmed V and J ends, which lost 2 bases and 10 bases, there was a span of 12 bases. The CDR3 spells CASSPTPPRSPLHF. The CDR3 region has the DNA TGTGCCAGCTCACCAACGCCGCCCCGGTCACCCCTCCACTTT.

There are many counts of this clonotype. The chain combines TRBV29-1 with TRBJ1-1; D unclear. From germline, CDR1 is SQVTM and CDR2 ANQGSEA. V was pared by 3 bases and J by 7 bases, with 15 bases between. This CDR3 contains 13 residues. The CDR3 here is CSVELMAGGEAFF. CDR3 in DNA: TGCAGCGTTGAGTTGATGGCCGGAGGTGAAGCTTTCTTT.

V and J are TRBV11-2 and TRBJ2-1; 15 nucleotides match TRBD2. From germline, CDR1 is SGHAT and CDR2 FQNNGV. Trimming at V came to 4 bases and at J to 4 bases, leaving 11 bases not matched to a gene. The CDR3 has 19 amino acids. The CDR3, as DNA: TGTGCCAGCAGCTCGCCGAGGACTAGCGGGAGGGTTAGGTACAATGAGCAGTTCTTC. This translates into CASSSPRTSGRVRYNEQFF.

V gene TRBV19 combines with J gene TRBJ1-2, with 8 bases matching TRBD1. Germline V gives CDR1 LNHDA, CDR2 SQIVND (reference sequence). CDR3 size: 13 residues. With V trimmed by 1 base and J by 6 bases, 1 base remained unmatched. The CDR3 sequence: CASSIGQGHGYTF. The CDR3 region has the DNA TGTGCCAGTAGTATAGGACAGGGGCATGGCTACACCTTC.

This clonotype has a handful of counts. The J gene is TRBJ1-1, the V gene TRBV2; D ambiguous. Trimming stripped 4 bases from V and 3 bases from J, with 9 bases between. Germline lookup yields CDR1 SNHLY and CDR2 FYNNEI. The CDR3 consists of 13 residues. CDR3 sequence (DNA): TGTGCCAGCAGTGGGACCAAGGACACTGAAGCTTTCTTT. Translated, it gives CASSGTKDTEAFF.